A single sample is the source of the 23 T cell receptor beta chains below, sequenced in a study of T cell clusters in autoimmune cytopenias. TRB rearrangements were amplified by touch-down multiplex PCR with mixed TRB-A/B primers. TCRdb re-called the multiplex PCR reads and gives one entry per CDR3 protein, without DNA. Recorded for this sample: thousands of distinct CDR3 sequences. Each sample's input was around 250 ng genomic DNA, 30,000 to 45,000 genome equivalents. Material for sequencing was peripheral blood. Receptors were obtained from a human donor with an autoimmune cytopenia or autoimmune hepatitis (not recorded which).

This clonotype is labeled medium-sized based on frequency. The chain employs TRBV12-3 or TRBV12-4 and TRBJ1-2; checking the TCRdb D call of TRBD1 is not possible without DNA. The CDR3 sequence is 14 residues long. CDR3 region: CASSLEGGSGGYTF.

The rearrangement uses TRBV7-9 and TRBJ2-5; TCRdb's D call, TRBD1, is unchecked because there is no DNA. The germline V gene encodes CDR1 SEHNR and CDR2 FQNEAQ (reference sequence). This CDR3 contains 13 residues. The CDR3 loop is CASSRTVQETQYF.

Considering frequency, this clonotype is medium-sized. V is TRBV12-3 or TRBV12-4 and J is TRBJ1-5; lacking DNA, the TRBD1 call made by TCRdb goes unchecked. The CDR3 runs to 13 residues. This chain's CDR3 is CASSLTGSQPQHF.

According to its frequency, this clonotype is medium-sized. The chain uses TRBV19 and TRBJ2-1. This CDR3 has 13 residues. Germline V gene sequence: CDR1 LNHDA, CDR2 SQIVND (reference sequence). CDR3: CASSAQSYNEQFF. Drawing the rest from reference TRBV19 and TRBJ2-1, the complete variable domain is DGGITQSPKYLFRKEGQNVTLSCEQNLNHDAMYWYRQDPGQGLRLIYYSQIVNDFQKGDIAEGYSVSREKKESFPLTVTSAQKNPTAFYLCASSAQSYNEQFFGPGTRLTVL.

This clonotype is classed as medium-sized by frequency. The chain carries TRBV5-6 and TRBJ1-5; as DNA is missing, the TRBD1 call by TCRdb cannot be tested. The CDR3 loop spans 14 amino acids. Germline CDR1 is SGHDT and CDR2 is YYEEEE. The CDR3 here is CASSLQGANQPQHF. Variable domain in full (rest from reference TRBV5-6 and TRBJ1-5): DAGVTQSPTHLIKTRGQQVTLRCSPKSGHDTVSWYQQALGQGPQFIFQYYEEEERQRGNFPDRFSGHQFPNYSSELNVNALLLGDSALYLCASSLQGANQPQHFGDGTRLSIL.

The rearrangement links TRBV18 to TRBJ1-1; the TCRdb D gene call, TRBD1, has no DNA to confirm it. This CDR3 has 15 residues. Germline V gene lookup returns CDR1 KGHSH and CDR2 LQKENI. The CDR3: CASSQTAGENTEAFF.

Its frequency marks this clonotype as medium-sized. V and J are TRBV6-5 and TRBJ1-1; TCRdb calls TRBD1, which cannot be checked without DNA. The CDR3 length is 15 residues. Germline values: CDR1 MNHEY, CDR2 SVGAGI. CDR3 region: CASRVLGTRGTEAFF.

The rearrangement joins TRBV7-2 to TRBJ2-7; TCRdb picks TRBD1, but there is no DNA to check that call. CDR1 is SGHTA, CDR2 FQGNSA, per germline. The CDR3 extends over 13 amino acids. CDR3 protein: CASSLDRGVEQYF.

Frequency places this clonotype as medium-sized. The chain has TRBV30 and TRBJ2-1. The germline V gene has CDR1 GTSNPN and CDR2 SVGIG (reference sequence). The CDR3 spans 12 residues. CDR3 residues: CAYTRSYNEQFF.

Its frequency marks this clonotype as large. The chain employs TRBV29-1 and TRBJ1-2; with no DNA, the TCRdb D assignment of TRBD1 cannot be verified. The CDR3 runs 14 residues. The V gene's germline CDR1 is SQVTM and CDR2 ANQGSEA. The CDR3: CSVVPWGRGYGYTF.

This clonotype is medium-sized (0.01 to 0.1%) by frequency. The V gene is TRBV6-1, the J gene TRBJ1-2. CDR1 and CDR2 from the germline V gene are MNHNS and SASEGT. The CDR3 runs to 14 residues. CDR3 amino acids: CASSEVVEGYGYTF.

J is TRBJ1-5 and V is TRBV6-1; TCRdb names TRBD1, which stays unverified in the absence of DNA. Germline assignment: CDR1 MNHNS and CDR2 SASEGT. The CDR3 totals 16 residues. The CDR3 is CASSEPTSAPTQPQHF.

This chain links TRBV6-2 or TRBV6-3 with TRBJ2-7; TCRdb names TRBD1, which stays unverified in the absence of DNA. This CDR3 has 16 residues. Per germline, CDR1 MNHEY and CDR2 SVGEGT. CDR3 amino acids: CASSYPRDRGRYEQYF.

The V call is TRBV27, the J call TRBJ2-5; without DNA, the TCRdb call of TRBD2 cannot be checked. The CDR3 is made up of 18 amino acids. Germline V lookup: CDR1 MNHEY, CDR2 SMNVEV (reference sequence). Here the CDR3 reads CASSPRAASGGVAETQYF.

This clonotype shows up as medium-sized by frequency. The rearrangement links TRBV5-4 to TRBJ1-4; TCRdb's D gene call, TRBD1, goes unchecked for lack of DNA. This CDR3 is 15 amino acids long. CDR1 and CDR2 (germline): SGHNT, YYREEE (reference sequence). CDR3 protein: CASSENRGINEKLFF. Complete variable domain (other parts from reference TRBV5-4 and TRBJ1-4): ETGVTQSPTHLIKTRGQQVTLRCSSQSGHNTVSWYQQALGQGPQFIFQYYREEENGRGNFPPRFSGLQFPNYSSELNVNALELDDSALYLCASSENRGINEKLFFGSGTQLSVL.

This clonotype is labeled medium-sized based on frequency. The rearrangement uses TRBV10-3 and TRBJ1-1; TCRdb gives TRBD1 as the D gene, but with no DNA this cannot be confirmed. CDR1 is ENHRY, CDR2 SYGVKD, per germline. CDR3 size: 18 residues. CDR3 residues: CAISGWRWTGTEGTEAFF.

The rearrangement links TRBV28 to TRBJ2-3; TCRdb designates TRBD2, a call that cannot be tested without DNA. Germline assignment: CDR1 MDHEN and CDR2 SYDVKM. This CDR3 region has 16 residues. The CDR3 here is CASNLWASGVADTQYF.

By frequency, this clonotype is medium-sized. The rearrangement uses TRBV30 and TRBJ2-1; TCRdb indicates TRBD2, and absent DNA this call remains unverified. This CDR3 has 11 amino acids. Per the germline V gene, CDR1 is GTSNPN and CDR2 is SVGIG (reference sequence). CDR3 region: CAWTLADEQFF.

Frequency places this clonotype as medium-sized. CDR3 protein: CASTGARTSGTTYEQYF. The chain links TRBV19 to TRBJ2-7; the D call from TCRdb, TRBD2, cannot be confirmed without DNA. CDR1 LNHDA and CDR2 SQIVND come from the germline V gene (reference sequence). The CDR3 runs 17 residues.

The rearrangement uses TRBV4-2 and TRBJ2-5; the TRBD2 assignment by TCRdb is unverifiable without DNA. This CDR3 spans 14 amino acids. Per germline, CDR1 LGHNA and CDR2 YNFKEQ. CDR3 amino acids: CASSQDISGGTQYF.

This chain connects TRBV20-1 to TRBJ2-3; the D call from TCRdb, TRBD2, cannot be confirmed without DNA. Germline CDR1 and CDR2: DFQATT and SNEGSKA (reference sequence). This CDR3 spans 12 amino acids. The CDR3 reads CSTRLAGGPGYF.

Here the CDR3 reads CASSLVSGSYGYTF. This sequence joins TRBV7-9 and TRBJ1-2. Germline CDR1 is SEHNR and CDR2 is FQNEAQ (reference sequence). The CDR3 is 14 amino acids.

In terms of frequency, this clonotype is medium-sized (0.01 to 0.1%). This rearrangement joins TRBV11-1 to TRBJ2-5; the D call of TRBD1 rests on TCRdb alone, since no DNA is present to check it. Per germline, CDR1 SGHAT and CDR2 FQDESV (reference sequence). CDR3 length: 15 residues. Here the CDR3 reads CASSSGTVFQETQYF.